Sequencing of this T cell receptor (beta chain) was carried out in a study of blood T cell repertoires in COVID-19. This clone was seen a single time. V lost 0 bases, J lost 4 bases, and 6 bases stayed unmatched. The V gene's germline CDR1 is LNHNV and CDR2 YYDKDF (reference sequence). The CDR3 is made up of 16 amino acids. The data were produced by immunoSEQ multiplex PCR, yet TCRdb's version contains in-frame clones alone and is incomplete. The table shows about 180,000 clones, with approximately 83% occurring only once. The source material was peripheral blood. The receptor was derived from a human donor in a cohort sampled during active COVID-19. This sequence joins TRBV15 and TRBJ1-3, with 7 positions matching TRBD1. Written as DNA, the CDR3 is TGTGCCACCAGCAGAGAGACAGGGTTAGTCGGAAACACCATATATTTT. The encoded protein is CATSRETGLVGNTIYF.